This is a list of T cell receptor beta chains from one sample in a study of OX40 agonist ivuxolimab in advanced cancers. Repertoires were generated with immunoSEQ multiplex PCR, while TCRdb's copy carries only in-frame clones and drops some. The sample has around 25,000 clones; around 90% are singletons. The material was CD4+ or CD8+ T cells sorted from blood, obtained in a trial of the OX40 agonist ivuxolimab. Receptors were obtained from an adult with an advanced solid tumor such as melanoma, head and neck, liver or kidney cancer. Each CDR3 is given with its conserved first and last residue. A D gene is named only where the DNA matches it firmly. A row's size may be missing; if present it is once, few, many or a size class.

len	v_gene	d_gene	abundance	j_gene	CDR3aa	CDR3nt
13	TRBV6-6	.	few	TRBJ2-5	CATRRGAGETQYF	TGTGCTACCCGACGGGGGGCCGGAGAGACCCAGTACTTC
15	TRBV5-1	.	once	TRBJ2-7	CASSLERRARDEQYF	TGCGCCAGCAGCTTGGAACGACGGGCGCGGGACGAGCAGTACTTC
14	TRBV6-1	TRBD2	.	TRBJ2-2	CASSSGTSAGELFF	TGTGCCAGCAGTTCCGGGACTAGTGCCGGGGAGCTGTTTTTT
15	TRBV18	TRBD1	.	TRBJ2-3	CASSPPGQGSDTQYF	TGTGCCAGCTCACCACCGGGACAGGGGTCAGATACGCAGTATTTT
15	TRBV5-8	TRBD2	once	TRBJ2-1	CASSLARTGGNEQFF	TGTGCCAGCAGCTTGGCCCGGACGGGAGGTAATGAGCAGTTCTTC
15	TRBV5-4	.	.	TRBJ1-1	CASSLGGTENTEAFF	TGTGCCAGCAGCTTGGGCGGGACGGAGAACACTGAAGCTTTCTTT
14	TRBV19	.	.	TRBJ2-3	CASEGRSNTDTQYF	TGTGCCTCCGAGGGACGGAGTAACACAGATACGCAGTATTTT
16	TRBV27	.	.	TRBJ2-7	CASSPPAGYRSYEQYF	TGTGCCAGCAGCCCCCCGGCGGGGTATCGCTCCTACGAGCAGTACTTC
14	TRBV30	TRBD1	.	TRBJ2-1	CAWSIGQVNNEQFF	TGTGCCTGGAGTATTGGACAGGTAAACAATGAGCAGTTCTTC
14	TRBV7-9	.	.	TRBJ1-2	CASSLEPDFYGYTF	TGTGCCAGCAGCTTAGAACCAGATTTCTATGGCTACACCTTC
14	TRBV10-3	TRBD1	few	TRBJ2-7	CAITGGQNSYEQYF	TGTGCCATCACTGGGGGACAGAACTCCTACGAGCAGTACTTC
13	TRBV14	.	.	TRBJ1-1	CASTLYGNTEAFF	TGTGCCAGCACCCTGTACGGGAACACTGAAGCTTTCTTT
16	TRBV5-1	TRBD1	.	TRBJ2-3	CASSRGQGARIDTQYF	TGCGCCAGCAGCAGGGGACAGGGGGCGCGTATAGATACGCAGTATTTT
17	TRBV21-1	.	.	TRBJ1-5	CASSQRSTGDSNQPQHF	TGTGCCAGCAGCCAACGCTCGACAGGGGATAGCAATCAGCCCCAGCATTTT
13	TRBV6-5	TRBD1	.	TRBJ1-4	CASGTGTNEKLFF	TGTGCCAGCGGGACAGGGACAAATGAAAAACTGTTTTTT
12	TRBV10-3	TRBD1	.	TRBJ2-5	CATSGQEETQYF	TGTGCCACCTCAGGACAGGAAGAGACCCAGTACTTC
16	TRBV30	.	.	TRBJ2-5	CAWSVSTGGGQETQYF	TGTGCCTGGAGTGTCTCGACGGGGGGCGGACAAGAGACCCAGTACTTC
14	TRBV5-1	TRBD1	.	TRBJ1-2	CASDPGQGVYGYTF	TGCGCCAGCGACCCGGGACAGGGTGTCTATGGCTACACCTTC
14	TRBV5-1	.	.	TRBJ2-7	CASSLGPGWYEQYF	TGCGCCAGCAGCTTGGGACCAGGGTGGTACGAGCAGTACTTC
13	TRBV5-1	.	.	TRBJ1-1	CATQTGLNTEAFF	TGCGCCACCCAGACAGGCTTGAACACTGAAGCTTTCTTT
13	TRBV7-2	TRBD1	.	TRBJ1-1	CASSQDRGGGAFF	TGTGCCAGCAGCCAAGACAGGGGAGGAGGTGCTTTCTTT
12	TRBV28	.	.	TRBJ2-7	CASSLSSYEQYF	TGTGCCAGCAGTTTATCGTCTTACGAGCAGTACTTC
13	TRBV6-5	.	.	TRBJ1-1	CASLRDRGTEAFF	TGTGCCAGCCTTCGGGACCGAGGGACTGAAGCTTTCTTT
15	TRBV13	TRBD1	.	TRBJ2-7	CASTKRGQGVYEQYF	TGTGCCAGCACCAAAAGGGGGCAGGGTGTCTACGAGCAGTACTTC
11	TRBV20-1	.	.	TRBJ1-1	CSAREWAEAFF	TGCAGTGCTAGAGAGTGGGCTGAAGCTTTCTTT
18	TRBV7-8	TRBD1	.	TRBJ1-2	CASSSLRDRELRNYGYTF	TGTGCCAGCAGCTCGCTGCGGGACAGGGAATTGAGGAACTATGGCTACACCTTC
15	TRBV19	.	few	TRBJ1-2	CASSTKPWALSGYTF	TGTGCCAGTAGTACTAAGCCCTGGGCCCTCTCTGGCTACACCTTC
14	TRBV2	.	.	TRBJ1-6	CASSVQVYNSPLHF	TGTGCCAGCAGCGTACAGGTCTATAATTCACCCCTCCACTTT
10	TRBV30	.	.	TRBJ1-1	CAWGTTEAFF	TGTGCCTGGGGGACCACTGAAGCTTTCTTT
13	TRBV6-5	.	few	TRBJ1-5	CASSLFSDQPQHF	TGTGCCAGCAGTTTATTCAGCGATCAGCCCCAGCATTTT
15	TRBV6-1	.	.	TRBJ1-4	CASKTNRATNEKLFF	TGTGCCAGCAAAACCAACAGGGCAACTAATGAAAAACTGTTTTTT
14	TRBV13	.	.	TRBJ2-1	CASSSSGEVNEQFF	TGTGCCAGCAGCTCTAGTGGGGAAGTCAATGAGCAGTTCTTC
17	TRBV19	.	.	TRBJ1-1	CASSLSSGIGGSTEAFF	TGTGCCAGTAGCTTGAGTTCAGGGATCGGTGGAAGCACTGAAGCTTTCTTT
13	TRBV5-6	.	once	TRBJ2-6	CASSFTGANVLTF	TGTGCCAGCAGCTTCACTGGGGCCAACGTCCTGACTTTC
17	TRBV15	TRBD1	.	TRBJ2-3	CATSPAGSGQGADTQYF	TGTGCCACCAGCCCTGCCGGGTCGGGACAGGGGGCAGATACGCAGTATTTT
11	TRBV30	.	.	TRBJ2-7	CAWSQSYEQYF	TGTGCCTGGAGCCAGTCCTACGAGCAGTACTTC
19	TRBV11-3	TRBD2	.	TRBJ2-1	CASSPRGGGGAGAYNEQFF	TGTGCCAGCAGCCCGAGGGGCGGCGGGGGGGCCGGCGCCTACAATGAGCAGTTCTTC
13	TRBV11-2	.	.	TRBJ2-7	CASSSIQEVEQYF	TGTGCCAGCAGCTCCATTCAAGAGGTTGAGCAGTACTTC
12	TRBV5-4	.	.	TRBJ2-1	CASRRDYNEQFF	TGTGCCAGCAGACGGGACTACAATGAGCAGTTCTTC
15	TRBV5-1	.	.	TRBJ2-7	CASSLAPSQAYEQYF	TGCGCCAGCAGCTTGGCCCCTAGCCAGGCCTACGAGCAGTACTTC
15	TRBV6-5	TRBD1	.	TRBJ2-1	CASSYSFLGGTEQFF	TGTGCCAGCAGTTACTCGTTCTTAGGGGGCACTGAGCAGTTCTTC
14	TRBV4-3	TRBD2	.	TRBJ2-5	CASSPLAGAATQYF	TGCGCCAGCAGCCCCCTAGCGGGGGCTGCGACCCAGTACTTC
15	TRBV9	TRBD1	.	TRBJ2-1	CASSVGQGARNEQFF	TGTGCCAGCAGCGTAGGACAGGGGGCTAGAAATGAGCAGTTCTTC
12	TRBV5-4	.	.	TRBJ2-2	CASSAASGELFF	TGTGCCAGCAGCGCGGCGAGCGGGGAGCTGTTTTTT
13	TRBV5-1	.	.	TRBJ1-4	CASRRSGNEKLFF	TGCGCCAGCAGACGTTCGGGGAATGAAAAACTGTTTTTT
15	TRBV6-5	TRBD1	.	TRBJ1-1	CASSAPGQGYPEAFF	TGTGCCAGCAGTGCACCGGGACAGGGCTATCCTGAAGCTTTCTTT
14	TRBV12-5	.	.	TRBJ2-1	CASGEGSSYNEQFF	TGTGCTAGTGGAGAAGGGAGCTCCTACAATGAGCAGTTCTTC
14	TRBV19	.	few	TRBJ2-1	CASEIGGRYNEQFF	TGTGCCAGCGAGATCGGCGGTCGTTACAATGAGCAGTTCTTC
15	TRBV7-9	.	few	TRBJ1-6	CASSPRGDYNSPLHF	TGTGCCAGCAGCCCCCGCGGGGACTATAATTCACCCCTCCACTTT
12	TRBV2	.	.	TRBJ2-5	CASSVTPETQYF	TGTGCCAGCAGTGTCACCCCAGAGACCCAGTACTTC
13	TRBV5-1	.	.	TRBJ1-4	CASRGGVSEKLFF	TGCGCCAGTCGCGGGGGGGTGAGCGAAAAACTGTTTTTT
15	TRBV6-1	TRBD1	.	TRBJ1-4	CASSERGQSNEKLFF	TGTGCCAGCAGTGAAAGGGGACAGTCTAATGAAAAACTGTTTTTT
15	TRBV5-1	TRBD2	.	TRBJ2-3	CASSPSGRNTDTQYF	TGCGCCAGCAGCCCCAGCGGGAGAAACACAGATACGCAGTATTTT